The rows below give T cell receptor beta chains drawn from one sample of a study of blood T cell repertoires in COVID-19. The data were produced by immunoSEQ multiplex PCR, yet TCRdb's version contains in-frame clones alone and is incomplete. This sample yields under 200,000 clones, of which 79% are seen a single time; under 20% belongs to the top ten. The sequencing input was PBMCs or T cells enriched from blood (not recorded which). These TCRs come from a woman in her seventies in a cohort exposed to, infected with or recovered from COVID-19 (not recorded which). CDR3s include the opening cysteine and the closing phenylalanine or tryptophan. Fields, in order: V gene, D gene, J gene, clone size, CDR3 DNA, CDR3 protein. D genes are given only for firm matches. Clone size is given for some rows only: seen once, a few or many times, or a class if the clone is expanded.

v_gene: TRBV5-4
d_gene: NA
j_gene: TRBJ1-6
abundance: NA
CDR3nt: TGTGCCAGCAGCCAGGGACAACCAAATTCACCCCTCCACTTT
CDR3aa: CASSQGQPNSPLHF

v_gene: TRBV9
d_gene: NA
j_gene: TRBJ1-1
abundance: NA
CDR3nt: TGTGCCAGCAGCCCCCGGGTCACAAAGAGGGTGAACACTGAAGCTTTCTTT
CDR3aa: CASSPRVTKRVNTEAFF

v_gene: TRBV5-1
d_gene: TRBD2
j_gene: TRBJ2-1
abundance: NA
CDR3nt: TGCGCCAGCAGTCGGACTAGCGGTTACAATGAGCAGTTCTTC
CDR3aa: CASSRTSGYNEQFF

v_gene: TRBV5-1
d_gene: NA
j_gene: TRBJ2-7
abundance: NA
CDR3nt: TGCGCCAGCAGCTTGGAGGGGGGAGGGAGTCGCTACGAGCAGTACTTC
CDR3aa: CASSLEGGGSRYEQYF

v_gene: TRBV11-3
d_gene: TRBD2
j_gene: TRBJ2-5
abundance: NA
CDR3nt: TGTGCCAGCAGAGCGGGATCAGAGACCCAGTACTTC
CDR3aa: CASRAGSETQYF

v_gene: TRBV27
d_gene: NA
j_gene: TRBJ2-1
abundance: few
CDR3nt: TGTGCCAGCAGTTTCGATTTCGGCGGGCCCCGAAGGAATGAGCAGTTCTTC
CDR3aa: CASSFDFGGPRRNEQFF

v_gene: TRBV15
d_gene: NA
j_gene: TRBJ2-5
abundance: NA
CDR3nt: TGTGCCACCAGCAGAGGGGGGCGGAACCAAGAGACCCAGTACTTC
CDR3aa: CATSRGGRNQETQYF

v_gene: TRBV9
d_gene: TRBD1
j_gene: TRBJ1-4
abundance: NA
CDR3nt: TGTGCCAGCAGTATAACACCGGGACAGGGGGTTAATGAAAAACTGTTTTTT
CDR3aa: CASSITPGQGVNEKLFF

v_gene: TRBV6-6
d_gene: NA
j_gene: TRBJ2-3
abundance: NA
CDR3nt: TGTGCCAGCAGTTTCTCTATCGGGAGATCGCAGTATTTT
CDR3aa: CASSFSIGRSQYF

v_gene: TRBV12-3/TRBV12-4
d_gene: NA
j_gene: TRBJ2-1
abundance: NA
CDR3nt: TGTGCCAGCAGTTTAGGTGGGGGCAATCGCTGGTTCTTC
CDR3aa: CASSLGGGNRWFF

v_gene: TRBV6-2/TRBV6-3
d_gene: NA
j_gene: TRBJ2-7
abundance: NA
CDR3nt: TGTGCCAGCAGTTACGACGGGGCCTACGAGCAGTACTTC
CDR3aa: CASSYDGAYEQYF

v_gene: TRBV6-5
d_gene: TRBD1
j_gene: TRBJ2-7
abundance: NA
CDR3nt: TGTGCCAGCAGTTCAACAGGGGGCTACGAGCAGTACTTC
CDR3aa: CASSSTGGYEQYF

v_gene: TRBV7-2
d_gene: TRBD1
j_gene: TRBJ1-3
abundance: NA
CDR3nt: TGTGCCAGCAGCCTGGGACAGGCTAGCTCTGGAAACACCATATATTTT
CDR3aa: CASSLGQASSGNTIYF

v_gene: TRBV28
d_gene: TRBD1
j_gene: TRBJ1-2
abundance: NA
CDR3nt: TGTGCCAGCAGTTTGGGGACAGGGCTGTGGTATGGCTACACCTTC
CDR3aa: CASSLGTGLWYGYTF

v_gene: TRBV7-9
d_gene: TRBD2
j_gene: TRBJ2-1
abundance: NA
CDR3nt: TGTGCCAGCAGCTTAAGCGGTAGCGGGAGTGGTGAGCAGTTCTTC
CDR3aa: CASSLSGSGSGEQFF

v_gene: TRBV18
d_gene: NA
j_gene: TRBJ1-1
abundance: NA
CDR3nt: TGTGCCAGCTCACCAGACGACATGGAAGCTTTCTTT
CDR3aa: CASSPDDMEAFF

v_gene: TRBV11-3
d_gene: NA
j_gene: TRBJ2-2
abundance: once
CDR3nt: TGTGCCAGCAGCTTTCGGCTAGAGGTCGGGGAGCTGTTTTTT
CDR3aa: CASSFRLEVGELFF

v_gene: TRBV12-3/TRBV12-4
d_gene: NA
j_gene: TRBJ2-1
abundance: few
CDR3nt: TGTGCCAGCAGCCCAACAGGGCATGAGCAGTTCTTC
CDR3aa: CASSPTGHEQFF

v_gene: TRBV9
d_gene: NA
j_gene: TRBJ2-4
abundance: NA
CDR3nt: TGTGCCAGCAGCGTTTCAGGGTCCAAAAACATTCAGTACTTC
CDR3aa: CASSVSGSKNIQYF

v_gene: TRBV7-9
d_gene: NA
j_gene: TRBJ2-5
abundance: NA
CDR3nt: TGTGCCAGCAGCTGGACAGAAGAGACCCAGTACTTC
CDR3aa: CASSWTEETQYF

v_gene: TRBV6-5
d_gene: NA
j_gene: TRBJ1-3
abundance: NA
CDR3nt: TGTGCCAGCAGTTATCAAAACACCATATATTTT
CDR3aa: CASSYQNTIYF

v_gene: TRBV29-1
d_gene: NA
j_gene: TRBJ2-1
abundance: few
CDR3nt: TGCAGCGTTCACCCCCAGCGGGTTTCAAATGAGCAGTTCTTC
CDR3aa: CSVHPQRVSNEQFF

v_gene: TRBV5-1
d_gene: NA
j_gene: TRBJ2-7
abundance: NA
CDR3nt: TGCGCCAGCAAACAGGGCTACGAGCAGTACTTC
CDR3aa: CASKQGYEQYF

v_gene: TRBV5-1
d_gene: NA
j_gene: TRBJ2-5
abundance: NA
CDR3nt: TGCGCCAGCAGCTTTAACCAAGAGACCCAGTACTTC
CDR3aa: CASSFNQETQYF

v_gene: TRBV5-4
d_gene: NA
j_gene: TRBJ1-2
abundance: NA
CDR3nt: TGTGCCAGCAGCCTACCCACCCCTTCTGGCTACACCTTC
CDR3aa: CASSLPTPSGYTF

v_gene: TRBV15
d_gene: TRBD1
j_gene: TRBJ2-7
abundance: NA
CDR3nt: TGTGCCACCAGCAGGAGAACAGGGGGCTCGTCCTACGAGCAGTACTTC
CDR3aa: CATSRRTGGSSYEQYF

v_gene: TRBV12-3/TRBV12-4
d_gene: NA
j_gene: TRBJ1-3
abundance: NA
CDR3nt: TGTGCCAGCAGTCGGGGAAACACCATATATTTT
CDR3aa: CASSRGNTIYF

v_gene: TRBV28
d_gene: TRBD2
j_gene: TRBJ2-1
abundance: NA
CDR3nt: TGTGCCAGCAGTTTAGGGGGACTAGAGGTGGGTGAGCAGTTCTTC
CDR3aa: CASSLGGLEVGEQFF

v_gene: TRBV27
d_gene: TRBD1
j_gene: TRBJ1-2
abundance: NA
CDR3nt: TGTGCCAGCAGCTTGGACAGGGCCGGCGGCTACACCTTC
CDR3aa: CASSLDRAGGYTF

v_gene: TRBV7-2
d_gene: TRBD2
j_gene: TRBJ2-7
abundance: NA
CDR3nt: TGTGCCAGCAGCTTATGGTTTAGCGGGAGCGAGCAGTACTTC
CDR3aa: CASSLWFSGSEQYF

v_gene: TRBV7-9
d_gene: NA
j_gene: TRBJ2-1
abundance: few
CDR3nt: TGTGCCAGCAGCCCGAGTATCAATGAGCAGTTCTTC
CDR3aa: CASSPSINEQFF

v_gene: TRBV10-1
d_gene: TRBD1
j_gene: TRBJ2-3
abundance: NA
CDR3nt: TGCGCCAGCAGTGATCGCCGAGGACAGGGGGCAAGGGATACGCAGTATTTT
CDR3aa: CASSDRRGQGARDTQYF

v_gene: TRBV19
d_gene: TRBD2
j_gene: TRBJ2-2
abundance: NA
CDR3nt: TGTGCCAGTAGTATTTTGCTAGCGGGAGGGACCGGGGAGCTGTTTTTT
CDR3aa: CASSILLAGGTGELFF

v_gene: TRBV4-1
d_gene: NA
j_gene: TRBJ2-7
abundance: few
CDR3nt: TGCGCCAGCAGCCAATACAGCACCACGGGGTACGAGCAGTACTTC
CDR3aa: CASSQYSTTGYEQYF

v_gene: TRBV10-1
d_gene: TRBD2
j_gene: TRBJ2-5
abundance: once
CDR3nt: TGCGCCAGCAGTGAGTCTCTAGCGGGAGGGCAGGAGACCCAGTACTTC
CDR3aa: CASSESLAGGQETQYF

v_gene: TRBV6-5
d_gene: NA
j_gene: TRBJ2-7
abundance: NA
CDR3nt: TGTGCCAGCAGGACAGTGTTGTACGACTCCTACGAGCAGTACTTC
CDR3aa: CASRTVLYDSYEQYF

v_gene: TRBV6-5
d_gene: TRBD2
j_gene: TRBJ2-7
abundance: NA
CDR3nt: TGTGCCAGCAGTTACTCGGGACTAGGGCGCTACGAGCAGTACTTC
CDR3aa: CASSYSGLGRYEQYF

v_gene: TRBV5-4
d_gene: NA
j_gene: TRBJ1-2
abundance: NA
CDR3nt: TGTGCCAGCAGCCCATTAACAGGAATCGCGGACACCTTC
CDR3aa: CASSPLTGIADTF

v_gene: TRBV6-5
d_gene: TRBD1
j_gene: TRBJ1-2
abundance: NA
CDR3nt: TGTGCCAGCAGGGAGACAGGGGGGGGCTACACCTTC
CDR3aa: CASRETGGGYTF

v_gene: TRBV19
d_gene: NA
j_gene: TRBJ1-4
abundance: NA
CDR3nt: TGTGCCAGTAGTATCGAGCGGCGGATTGAAAAACTGTTTTTT
CDR3aa: CASSIERRIEKLFF

v_gene: TRBV7-2
d_gene: TRBD2
j_gene: TRBJ2-3
abundance: NA
CDR3nt: TGTGCCAGCAGCTCACGACTAGCGGGAGACAGGACAGATACGCAGTATTTT
CDR3aa: CASSSRLAGDRTDTQYF

v_gene: TRBV11-2
d_gene: TRBD2
j_gene: TRBJ2-7
abundance: NA
CDR3nt: TGTGCCAGCAGCACCCGGACTAGCGGGAAGAACTTC
CDR3aa: CASSTRTSGKNF

v_gene: TRBV6-5
d_gene: TRBD1
j_gene: TRBJ2-3
abundance: few
CDR3nt: TGTGCCAGCGCCACGACAGGGGCAAAAGATACGCAGTATTTT
CDR3aa: CASATTGAKDTQYF

v_gene: TRBV6-5
d_gene: TRBD1
j_gene: TRBJ1-4
abundance: NA
CDR3nt: TGTGCCAGCAGGGCACAGGGGGTGGCTAATGAAAAACTGTTTTTT
CDR3aa: CASRAQGVANEKLFF

v_gene: TRBV2
d_gene: NA
j_gene: TRBJ1-3
abundance: NA
CDR3nt: TGTGCCAGCAGTCCTCCACAGGGAAGGTTCGGAAACACCATATATTTT
CDR3aa: CASSPPQGRFGNTIYF

v_gene: TRBV19
d_gene: NA
j_gene: TRBJ2-1
abundance: few
CDR3nt: TGTGCCAGTAGCTCCGGGTCGGCAGTGCCGTTCTTC
CDR3aa: CASSSGSAVPFF

v_gene: TRBV4-2
d_gene: NA
j_gene: TRBJ1-2
abundance: NA
CDR3nt: TGTGCCAGCAGCCAAGGAAACCGGGTCACTAACTATGGCTACACCTTC
CDR3aa: CASSQGNRVTNYGYTF

v_gene: TRBV5-1
d_gene: TRBD2
j_gene: TRBJ2-1
abundance: NA
CDR3nt: TGCGCCAGCAGCTTGGGTCCTAGCGGATACAATGAGCAGTTCTTC
CDR3aa: CASSLGPSGYNEQFF

v_gene: TRBV5-5
d_gene: NA
j_gene: TRBJ1-1
abundance: NA
CDR3nt: TGTGCCAGCAGCTTGGACAGGGCGAACACTGAAGCTTTCTTT
CDR3aa: CASSLDRANTEAFF

v_gene: TRBV28
d_gene: TRBD2
j_gene: TRBJ2-1
abundance: NA
CDR3nt: TGTGCCAGCCGGGACTACTCCTACAATGAGCAGTTCTTC
CDR3aa: CASRDYSYNEQFF

v_gene: TRBV30
d_gene: NA
j_gene: TRBJ1-5
abundance: NA
CDR3nt: TGTGCCTGGAGTATTAGGGGCGCAGGCAATCAGCCCCAGCATTTT
CDR3aa: CAWSIRGAGNQPQHF

v_gene: TRBV5-1
d_gene: TRBD1
j_gene: TRBJ2-1
abundance: NA
CDR3nt: TGCGCCAGCAGCTTGCAGGGGGTCCAGAATGAGCAGTTCTTC
CDR3aa: CASSLQGVQNEQFF